These T cell receptor beta chains were read from a single sample in a study of T cell responses to AZD1222 COVID-19 vaccine. Only in-frame clones appear in the TCRdb table, and some are missing; sequencing was by immunoSEQ multiplex PCR. Of 78,000 or so clones in the sample, around 82% were seen once. Sequencing was performed on peripheral blood, taken 28 days after the second AZD1222 dose. The source is an adult who received the AZD1222 COVID-19 vaccine. CDR3s include the opening cysteine and the closing phenylalanine or tryptophan. D genes are given only for firm matches. Clone size appears in some rows only: once, few, many, or a class for an expanded clone.

>TRBD2|TRBJ2-5|NA|TRBV5-1
CASSLGGTRETQYF
TGCGCCAGCAGCTTGGGCGGGACTAGAGAGACCCAGTACTTC
>TRBD1|TRBJ2-1|NA|TRBV12-3/TRBV12-4
CASRDTGGEFF
TGTGCCAGCAGAGATACAGGGGGCGAGTTCTTC
>TRBD2|TRBJ2-5|few|TRBV29-1
CSVDGTSGGVEYQETQYF
TGCAGCGTGGACGGGACTAGCGGGGGGGTTGAGTACCAAGAGACCCAGTACTTC
>NA|TRBJ1-6|NA|TRBV10-1
CASSDSAISPLHF
TGCGCCAGCAGTGATTCCGCAATATCACCCCTCCACTTT
>TRBD1|TRBJ2-1|NA|TRBV7-6
CASSVGQGGSYNEQFF
TGTGCCAGCAGCGTCGGACAGGGCGGATCCTACAATGAGCAGTTCTTC
>TRBD2|TRBJ2-1|NA|TRBV19
CASSTQAGGGREQFF
TGTGCCAGTAGTACTCAAGCGGGAGGGGGTCGGGAGCAGTTCTTC
>NA|TRBJ2-2|NA|TRBV5-1
CASSLNLFTGGATGELFF
TGCGCCAGCAGCTTGAATCTTTTTACAGGGGGGGCCACCGGGGAGCTGTTTTTT
>TRBD1|TRBJ1-5|NA|TRBV10-2
CASSTGGGLEPQHF
TGCGCCAGTTCGACAGGGGGGGGATTAGAGCCCCAGCATTTT
>NA|TRBJ2-1|NA|TRBV29-1
CSVDGLGLPSSYNEQFF
TGCAGCGTTGATGGGTTGGGGCTTCCGAGCTCCTACAATGAGCAGTTCTTC
>TRBD2|TRBJ2-3|NA|TRBV18
CASSPEALAGTSGTQYF
TGTGCCAGCTCACCAGAGGCACTAGCGGGAACTTCTGGTACGCAGTATTTT
>NA|TRBJ1-4|NA|TRBV6-5
CASRPQRGSEKLFF
TGTGCCAGCAGACCACAGAGAGGGAGTGAAAAACTGTTTTTT
>NA|TRBJ2-2|NA|TRBV10-1
CASQTGELFF
TGCGCCAGCCAAACCGGGGAGCTGTTTTTT
>NA|TRBJ2-5|NA|TRBV7-6
CASSTQGKTQYF
TGTGCCAGCAGCACCCAGGGAAAGACCCAGTACTTC
>TRBD1|TRBJ1-2|NA|TRBV15
CATSSRGQGLGYTF
TGTGCCACCAGCAGCCGCGGACAGGGGTTAGGCTACACCTTC